This T cell receptor beta chain was found in a study of blood T cell repertoires in COVID-19. About the study: T cells, B-cell-depleted T cells, or PBMCs supplied cDNA or gDNA.

This CDR3 has 16 residues. Trimming shortened V by 2 bases and J by 4 bases, and 14 bases separated the two germline ends. Germline V gene sequence: CDR1 SGHVS, CDR2 FQNEAQ. Original analysis: Counts of nucleated cells, estimated from reference gene primer amplification, were obtained. Some clones are missing from TCRdb's copy, which holds only in-frame ones; the method was immunoSEQ multiplex PCR. V, J and clone size were drawn from that table, and D and trimming were deduced from the DNA. This sample has about 270,000 clones, with about 91% found just once. The TCR originated in a person aged 18 to 30 with COVID-19, enrolled during active disease. What was sequenced was peripheral blood. This chain links TRBV7-8 with TRBJ2-2, with D tentatively TRBD1 (6 bases). CDR3 sequence (DNA): TGTGCCAGCAGCTTACGGGACATAGACGGCACCGGGGAGCTGTTTTTT. Its translation is CASSLRDIDGTGELFF.